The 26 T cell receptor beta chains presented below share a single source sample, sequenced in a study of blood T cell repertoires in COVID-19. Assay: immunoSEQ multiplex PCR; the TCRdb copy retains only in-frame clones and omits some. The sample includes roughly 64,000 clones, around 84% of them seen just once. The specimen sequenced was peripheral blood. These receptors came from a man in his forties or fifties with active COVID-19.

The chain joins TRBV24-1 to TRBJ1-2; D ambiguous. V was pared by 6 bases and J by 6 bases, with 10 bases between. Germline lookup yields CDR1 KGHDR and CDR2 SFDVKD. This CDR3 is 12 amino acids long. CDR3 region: CATSRTRDGYTF. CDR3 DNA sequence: TGTGCCACCAGTAGGACTCGCGATGGCTACACCTTC.

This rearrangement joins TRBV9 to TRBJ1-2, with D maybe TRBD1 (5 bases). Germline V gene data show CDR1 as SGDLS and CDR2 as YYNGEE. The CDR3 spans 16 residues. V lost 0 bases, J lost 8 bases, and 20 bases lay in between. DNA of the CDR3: TGTGCCAGCAGCGTAGGGGGGGTCAGGGCTCCGCGGGGCTACACCTTC. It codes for CASSVGGVRAPRGYTF.

CDR3 region: CASSLSGGSVQYF. The CDR3 DNA follows: TGTGCCAGCAGCTTATCAGGGGGAAGCGTGCAGTACTTC. This chain uses TRBV5-4 with TRBJ2-7, with 7 bases matching TRBD1. J was trimmed by 9 bases and V by 2 bases; bases with no gene match: 8. Germline V gene lookup returns CDR1 SGHNT and CDR2 YYREEE (reference sequence). This CDR3 is built from 13 residues.

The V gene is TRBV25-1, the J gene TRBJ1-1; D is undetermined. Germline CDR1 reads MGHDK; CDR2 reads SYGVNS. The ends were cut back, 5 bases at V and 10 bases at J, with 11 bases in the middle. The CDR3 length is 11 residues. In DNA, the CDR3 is TGTGCCAGCAGTCGCGGGCGAGGAGCTTTCTTT. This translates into CASSRGRGAFF.

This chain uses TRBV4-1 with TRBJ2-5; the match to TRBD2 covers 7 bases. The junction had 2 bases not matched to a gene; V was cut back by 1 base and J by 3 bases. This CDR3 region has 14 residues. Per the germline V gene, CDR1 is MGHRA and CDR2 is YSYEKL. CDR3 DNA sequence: TGCGCCAGCAGCCAAGTGGGGGGGGAAGAGACCCAGTACTTC. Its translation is CASSQVGGEETQYF.

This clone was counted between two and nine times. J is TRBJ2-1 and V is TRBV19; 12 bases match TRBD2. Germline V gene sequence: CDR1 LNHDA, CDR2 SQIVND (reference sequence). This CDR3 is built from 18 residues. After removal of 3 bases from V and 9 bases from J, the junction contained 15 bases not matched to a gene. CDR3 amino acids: CASSIGRLAGENGGEQFF. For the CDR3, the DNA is TGTGCCAGTAGTATCGGCAGACTAGCGGGAGAGAACGGAGGTGAGCAGTTCTTC.

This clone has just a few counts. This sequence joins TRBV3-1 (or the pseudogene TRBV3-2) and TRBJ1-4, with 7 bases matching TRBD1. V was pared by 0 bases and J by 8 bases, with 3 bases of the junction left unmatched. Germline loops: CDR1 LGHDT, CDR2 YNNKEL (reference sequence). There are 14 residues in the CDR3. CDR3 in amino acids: CASSQDARGEKLFF. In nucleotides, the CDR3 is TGTGCCAGCAGCCAAGATGCCAGGGGGGAAAAACTGTTTTTT.

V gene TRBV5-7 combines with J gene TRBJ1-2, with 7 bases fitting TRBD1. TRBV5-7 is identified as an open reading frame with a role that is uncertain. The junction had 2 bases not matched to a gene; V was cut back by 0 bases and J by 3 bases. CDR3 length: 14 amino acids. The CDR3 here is CASSLDRGDYGYTF. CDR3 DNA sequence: TGTGCCAGCAGCTTGGACAGGGGTGACTATGGCTACACCTTC.

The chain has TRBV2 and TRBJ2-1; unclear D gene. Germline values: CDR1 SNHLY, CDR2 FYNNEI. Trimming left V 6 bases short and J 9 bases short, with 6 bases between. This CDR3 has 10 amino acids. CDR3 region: CASRAGEQFF. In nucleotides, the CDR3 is TGTGCCAGCAGGGCAGGTGAGCAGTTCTTC. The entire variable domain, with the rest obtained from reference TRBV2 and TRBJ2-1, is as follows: EPEVTQTPSHQVTQMGQEVILRCVPISNHLYFYWYRQILGQKVEFLVSFYNNEISEKSEIFDDQFSVERPDGSNFTLKIRSTKLEDSAMYFCASRAGEQFFGPGTRLTVL.

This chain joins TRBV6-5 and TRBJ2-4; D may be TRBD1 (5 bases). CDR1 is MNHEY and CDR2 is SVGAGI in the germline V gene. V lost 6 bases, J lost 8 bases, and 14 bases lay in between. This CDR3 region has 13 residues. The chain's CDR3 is CASRWALRDIQYF. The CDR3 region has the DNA TGTGCCAGCAGGTGGGCTCTCAGGGACATTCAGTACTTC.

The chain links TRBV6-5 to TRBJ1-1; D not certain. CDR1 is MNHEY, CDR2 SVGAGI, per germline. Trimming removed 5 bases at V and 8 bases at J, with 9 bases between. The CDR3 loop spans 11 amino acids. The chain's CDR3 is CASSSTREAFF. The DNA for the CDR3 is TGTGCCAGCAGTAGCACCAGGGAAGCTTTCTTT.

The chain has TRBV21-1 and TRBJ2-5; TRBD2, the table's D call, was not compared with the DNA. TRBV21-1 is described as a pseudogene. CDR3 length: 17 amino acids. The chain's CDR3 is CASRKTPPRGREETQYF. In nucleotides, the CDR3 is TGTGCCAGCAGGAAAACTCCCCCCCGCGGGAGGGAAGAGACCCAGTACTTC.

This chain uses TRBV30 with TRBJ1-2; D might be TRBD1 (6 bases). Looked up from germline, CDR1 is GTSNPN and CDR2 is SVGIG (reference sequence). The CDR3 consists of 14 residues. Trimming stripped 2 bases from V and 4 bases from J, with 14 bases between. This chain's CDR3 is CAWSRDRGGYGYTF. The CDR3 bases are TGTGCCTGGAGTCGGGACCGAGGGGGCTATGGCTACACCTTC.

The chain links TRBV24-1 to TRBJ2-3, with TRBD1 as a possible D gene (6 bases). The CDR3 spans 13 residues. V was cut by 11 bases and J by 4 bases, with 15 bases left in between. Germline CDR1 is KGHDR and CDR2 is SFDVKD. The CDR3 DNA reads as TGTGCCATCGACCCCGGGACACCAGATACGCAGTATTTT. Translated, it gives CAIDPGTPDTQYF.

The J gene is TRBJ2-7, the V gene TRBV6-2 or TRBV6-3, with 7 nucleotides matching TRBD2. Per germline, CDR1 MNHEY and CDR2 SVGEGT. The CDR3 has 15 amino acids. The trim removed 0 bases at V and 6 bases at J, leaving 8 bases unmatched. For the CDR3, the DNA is TGTGCCAGCAGTTACTCGGGCGGGGAGGGTTTCGAGCAGTACTTC. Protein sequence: CASSYSGGEGFEQYF.

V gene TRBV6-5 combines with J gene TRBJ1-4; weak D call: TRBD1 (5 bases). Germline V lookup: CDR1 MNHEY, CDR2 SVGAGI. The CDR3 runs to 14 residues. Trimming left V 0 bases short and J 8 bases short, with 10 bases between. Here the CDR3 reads CASSYSTVREKLFF. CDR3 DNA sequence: TGTGCCAGCAGTTACTCGACAGTGAGGGAAAAACTGTTTTTT.

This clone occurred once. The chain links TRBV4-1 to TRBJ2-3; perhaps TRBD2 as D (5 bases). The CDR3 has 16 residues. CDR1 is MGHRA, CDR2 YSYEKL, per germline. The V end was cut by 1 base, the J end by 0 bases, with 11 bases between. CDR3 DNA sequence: TGCGCCAGCAGCCAAGTACAGCGGATTAGCACAGATACGCAGTATTTT. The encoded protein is CASSQVQRISTDTQYF.

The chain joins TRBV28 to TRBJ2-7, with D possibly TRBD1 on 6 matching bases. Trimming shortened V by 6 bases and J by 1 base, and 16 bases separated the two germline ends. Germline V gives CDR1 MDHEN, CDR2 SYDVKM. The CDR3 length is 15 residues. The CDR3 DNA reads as TGTGCCAGCAGCTCTTTGGGGGCGAGGTCCTACGAGCAGTACTTC. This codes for CASSSLGARSYEQYF. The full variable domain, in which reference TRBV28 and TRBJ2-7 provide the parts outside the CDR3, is DVKVTQSSRYLVKRTGEKVFLECVQDMDHENMFWYRQDPGLGLRLIYFSYDVKMKEKGDIPEGYSVSREKKERFSLILESASTNQTSMYLCASSSLGARSYEQYFGPGTRLTVT.

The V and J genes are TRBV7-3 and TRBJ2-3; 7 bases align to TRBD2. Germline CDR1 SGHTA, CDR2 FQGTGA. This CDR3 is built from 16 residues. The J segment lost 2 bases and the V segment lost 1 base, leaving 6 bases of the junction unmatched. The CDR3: CASSLRSGTTTDTQYF. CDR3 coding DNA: TGTGCCAGCAGCTTAAGAAGCGGGACGACCACAGATACGCAGTATTTT. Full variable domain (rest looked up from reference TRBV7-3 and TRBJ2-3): GAGVSQTPSNKVTEKGKYVELRCDPISGHTALYWYRQSLGQGPEFLIYFQGTGAADDSGLPNDRFFAVRPEGSVSTLKIQRTERGDSAVYLCASSLRSGTTTDTQYFGPGTRLTVL.

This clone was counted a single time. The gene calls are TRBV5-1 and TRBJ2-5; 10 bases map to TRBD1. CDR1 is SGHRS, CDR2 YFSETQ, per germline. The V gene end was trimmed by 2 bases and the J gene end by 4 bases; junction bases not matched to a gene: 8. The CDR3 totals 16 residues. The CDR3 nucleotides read TGCGCCAGCAGCTTTGGGACAGGGGATGGTTCAGAGACCCAGTACTTC. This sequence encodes CASSFGTGDGSETQYF.

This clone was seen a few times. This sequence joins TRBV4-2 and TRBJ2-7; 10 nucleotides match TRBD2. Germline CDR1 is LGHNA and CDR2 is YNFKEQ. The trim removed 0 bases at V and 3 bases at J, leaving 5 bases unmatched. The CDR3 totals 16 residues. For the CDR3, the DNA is TGTGCCAGCAGCCAAGATGAGGAGCGGGAGGGCTACGAGCAGTACTTC. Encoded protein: CASSQDEEREGYEQYF.

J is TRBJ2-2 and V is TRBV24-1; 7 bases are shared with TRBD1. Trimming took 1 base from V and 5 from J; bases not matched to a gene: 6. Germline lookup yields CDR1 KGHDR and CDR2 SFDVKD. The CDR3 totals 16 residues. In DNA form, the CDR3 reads TGTGCCACCAGTGATTTCCGGGACAGATATACCGGGGAGCTGTTTTTT. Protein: CATSDFRDRYTGELFF.

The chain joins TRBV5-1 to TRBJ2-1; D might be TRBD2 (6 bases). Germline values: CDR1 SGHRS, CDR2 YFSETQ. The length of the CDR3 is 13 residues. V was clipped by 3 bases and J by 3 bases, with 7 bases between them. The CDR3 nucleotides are TGCGCCAGCAGCTGGGGGGACTACAATGAGCAGTTCTTC. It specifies CASSWGDYNEQFF.

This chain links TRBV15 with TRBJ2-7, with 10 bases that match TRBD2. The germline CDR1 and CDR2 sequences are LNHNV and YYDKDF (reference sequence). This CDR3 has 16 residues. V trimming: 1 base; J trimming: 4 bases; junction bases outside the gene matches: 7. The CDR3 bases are TGTGCCACCAGCAGAGGAGCAGCGGGAGGGCGTTACGAGCAGTACTTC. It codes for CATSRGAAGGRYEQYF.

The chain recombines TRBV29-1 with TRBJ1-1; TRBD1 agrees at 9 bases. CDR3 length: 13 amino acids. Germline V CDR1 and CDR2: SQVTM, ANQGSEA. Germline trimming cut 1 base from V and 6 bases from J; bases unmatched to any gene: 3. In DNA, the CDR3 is TGCAGCGTTGAAGGCGGGACAGGGCCTGAAGCTTTCTTT. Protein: CSVEGGTGPEAFF.

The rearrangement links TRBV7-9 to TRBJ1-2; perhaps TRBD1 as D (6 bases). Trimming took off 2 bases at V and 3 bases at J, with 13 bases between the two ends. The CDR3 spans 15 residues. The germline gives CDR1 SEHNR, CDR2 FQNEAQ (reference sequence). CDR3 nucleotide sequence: TGTGCCAGCAGCTTATTCCGAGGGGGGGACTATGGCTACACCTTC. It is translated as CASSLFRGGDYGYTF.